Listed here are 32 T cell receptor beta chains from one sample, sequenced in a study of cytomegalovirus exposure and HLA in healthy donors (dated by TCRdb to the late 2010s). Library method: the immunoSEQ multiplex PCR assay. For the multiplex PCR, a mixture combining 60 forward primers for TCR Vbeta segments and 13 reverse primers for TCR Jbeta segments was used. TCRdb obtained this table from immuneACCESS and retained in-frame rearrangements with V and J assigned. These tables miss some clones; where compared with another copy, unresolved V genes account for less than half of the shortfall, and the remainder is unexplained. This sample gives about 160,000 clones in total; around 83% of them show up just once. The ten largest clones add up to about 2% of the sample. Sequencing was done on a sample of PBMCs. The receptors derive from a man younger than 35 in good health and CMV-seropositive.

This sequence joins TRBV10-3 and TRBJ1-1, with 8 bases aligning to TRBD1. Germline CDR1 is ENHRY and CDR2 is SYGVKD. The CDR3 is 13 amino acids. The J segment lost 6 bases and the V segment lost 11 bases, leaving 11 bases of the junction unmatched. The CDR3 DNA reads TGTGCCGCCGGACAGGGAGGCAAGGCTGAAGCTTTCTTT. Translated: CAAGQGGKAEAFF.

V usage is TRBV7-8 and J usage is TRBJ2-1; 7 bases align to TRBD1. V lost 4 bases to trimming and J lost 10 bases; unmatched junction nucleotides: 10. Germline assignment: CDR1 SGHVS and CDR2 FQNEAQ. The CDR3 loop spans 14 amino acids. The CDR3 loop is CASSSVTGIGEQFF. In DNA, the CDR3 is TGTGCCAGCAGCTCAGTGACAGGGATTGGGGAGCAGTTCTTC.

V usage is TRBV9 and J usage is TRBJ2-3, with TRBD2 matching over 7 bases. V lost 0 bases to trimming and J lost 3 bases; unmatched junction nucleotides: 4. CDR1 and CDR2 from the germline V gene are SGDLS and YYNGEE. This CDR3 comprises 15 residues. This CDR3 reads CASSVANGGTDTQYF. DNA of the CDR3: TGTGCCAGCAGCGTAGCGAACGGGGGGACAGATACGCAGTATTTT.

The chain is built from TRBV7-5 and TRBJ1-2. TRBV7-5 has pseudogene status. The CDR3 runs to 16 residues. CDR3 sequence reads: CARSSEARRPRYGYTF. Written as DNA, the CDR3 is TGTGCCAGAAGCTCTGAAGCTCGACGGCCTAGGTATGGCTACACCTTC.

V usage is TRBV11-2 and J usage is TRBJ2-7, with unresolved D. The length of the CDR3 is 15 residues. Germline assignment: CDR1 SGHAT and CDR2 FQNNGV. V lost 1 base to trimming and J lost 3 bases, with 13 bases between them. CDR3 sequence reads: CASSLADSTFYEQYF. The CDR3 bases are TGTGCCAGCAGCTTAGCCGATAGCACATTCTACGAGCAGTACTTC.

The chain couples TRBV6-6 to TRBJ1-6; D remains ambiguous. The CDR3 covers 13 residues. CDR1 and CDR2 from the germline V gene are MNHNY and SVGAGI (reference sequence). Trimming removed 4 bases from V and 5 bases from J, with 6 bases in between. The CDR3 reads CASSSRDNSPLHF. The CDR3 region has the DNA TGTGCCAGCAGTTCACGGGATAATTCACCCCTCCACTTT.

V and J are TRBV5-8 and TRBJ2-1; D gene uncertain. The CDR3 totals 13 residues. The V gene lost 0 bases and the J gene lost 9 bases, with 10 bases spanning the gap. Germline loops: CDR1 SGHTS, CDR2 YDEGEE. The CDR3 DNA reads as TGTGCCAGCAGCTTGGACTACGTCGGTGAGCAGTTCTTC. It encodes CASSLDYVGEQFF.

This clone was recorded once. This chain uses TRBV9 with TRBJ1-2; 8 nucleotides agree with TRBD1. This CDR3 has 17 residues. After removal of 3 bases from V and 0 bases from J, the junction contained 10 bases not matched to a gene. Per germline, CDR1 SGDLS and CDR2 YYNGEE. As DNA, the CDR3 is TGTGCCAGCAGCGCCTCAGGGGGCCCTAGGGCTAACTATGGCTACACCTTC. Its protein is CASSASGGPRANYGYTF.

The J gene is TRBJ2-3, the V gene TRBV6-5; weak D call: TRBD2 (6 bases). This CDR3 spans 16 amino acids. V was trimmed by 0 bases and J by 2 bases, leaving 12 bases between them. Germline CDR1 is MNHEY and CDR2 is SVGAGI. The CDR3 protein is CASSYSGRGLTDTQYF. For the CDR3, the DNA is TGTGCCAGCAGTTACTCTGGGCGGGGACTCACAGATACGCAGTATTTT.

The chain employs TRBV5-5 and TRBJ2-7, with TRBD1 identical over 7 bases. Germline CDR1 and CDR2: SGHKS and YYEKEE (reference sequence). The CDR3 spans 14 residues. With V trimmed by 5 bases and J by 6 bases, 11 bases remained unmatched. In DNA, the CDR3 is TGTGCCAGCAGTTGGGCAGGGGGTGCGCGCGAGCAGTACTTC. Translated, it gives CASSWAGGAREQYF.

This clone was seen more than once but under ten times. The chain is built from TRBV11-3 and TRBJ2-5, with TRBD2 identical over 13 bases. The CDR3 totals 18 residues. Germline CDR1 and CDR2: SGHNT and YENEEA. The V and J ends lost 5 bases and 7 bases, in that order; junction bases with no gene match: 16. CDR3 DNA sequence: TGTGCCAGCAGCCAGATAACCGGGACTAGCGGGACGGGGGGGACCCAGTACTTC. Protein: CASSQITGTSGTGGTQYF.

J is TRBJ2-3 and V is TRBV4-3; 8 nucleotides match TRBD2. This CDR3 region has 16 residues. Germline V gene data show CDR1 as LGHNA and CDR2 as YSLEER. J gave up 5 bases and V 4 bases, and 11 bases lay outside the gene matches. The CDR3 region is CASSPGLAGYQDTQYF. CDR3 nucleotide sequence: TGCGCCAGCAGCCCCGGACTAGCCGGCTATCAAGATACGCAGTATTTT.

The CDR3 loop is CASSLASGGGNEQFF. The CDR3 DNA reads TGCGCCAGCAGCTTGGCAAGCGGGGGTGGAAATGAGCAGTTCTTC. The J gene is TRBJ2-1, the V gene TRBV5-1; TRBD2 agrees at 8 bases. This CDR3 comprises 15 residues. The germline gives CDR1 SGHRS, CDR2 YFSETQ. V trimming: 0 bases; J trimming: 7 bases; junction bases outside the gene matches: 6.

This rearrangement joins TRBV7-6 to TRBJ1-2; 9 bases are shared with TRBD1. The CDR3 has 13 amino acids. The V gene's germline CDR1 is SGHVS and CDR2 FNYEAQ. V shed 0 bases, J shed 9 bases, and the junction held 2 bases outside the gene matches. The CDR3 region is CASSLATGGSYTF. CDR3 nucleotide sequence: TGTGCCAGCAGCTTAGCGACAGGGGGAAGCTACACCTTC. The full variable domain, in which reference TRBV7-6 and TRBJ1-2 provide the parts outside the CDR3, is GAGVSQSPRYKVTKRGQDVALRCDPISGHVSLYWYRQALGQGPEFLTYFNYEAQQDKSGLPNDRFSAERPEGSISTLTIQRTEQRDSAMYRCASSLATGGSYTFGSGTRLTVV.

The chain carries TRBV7-8 and TRBJ1-2; the D gene is possibly TRBD1 (6 bases). The CDR3 covers 14 residues. CDR1 is SGHVS, CDR2 FQNEAQ, per germline. Trimming left V 4 bases short and J 6 bases short, with 15 bases between. CDR3 sequence: CASSSGVGADGYTF. In DNA, the CDR3 is TGTGCCAGCAGCTCCGGCGTGGGGGCCGATGGCTACACCTTC.

The CDR3 region is CASSQEQGANTGELFF. The CDR3 DNA sequence: TGCGCCAGCAGCCAGGAACAGGGGGCGAACACCGGGGAGCTGTTTTTT. This chain uses TRBV4-3 with TRBJ2-2, with 8 bases lining up with TRBD1. This CDR3 has 16 residues. The V gene end was trimmed by 3 bases and the J gene end by 0 bases; junction bases not matched to a gene: 3. CDR1 is LGHNA, CDR2 YSLEER, per germline.

The rearrangement links TRBV11-3 to TRBJ2-1; unclear D gene. Between the trimmed V and J ends, which lost 3 bases and 8 bases, there was a span of 5 bases. The germline CDR1 and CDR2 sequences are SGHNT and YENEEA. This CDR3 spans 11 amino acids. The CDR3 protein is CASSLIDEQFF. DNA for the CDR3: TGTGCCAGCAGCTTGATAGATGAGCAGTTCTTC.

V usage is TRBV5-1 and J usage is TRBJ2-1, with TRBD1 identical over 9 bases. Germline V gene sequence: CDR1 SGHRS, CDR2 YFSETQ. The CDR3 contains 14 residues. V shed 4 bases and J 7 bases; nucleotides not matched to a gene: 6. In nucleotides, the CDR3 is TGCGCCAGCAGCCCGGGACAGGGAGAAAATGAGCAGTTCTTC. This codes for CASSPGQGENEQFF.

The chain combines TRBV10-3 with TRBJ2-7; TRBD1 aligns across 8 bases. Trimming removed 8 bases from V and 3 bases from J; junction bases left unmatched: 6. The CDR3 covers 13 residues. CDR1 and CDR2 (germline): ENHRY, SYGVKD. DNA for the CDR3: TGTGCCATCGGCCTGGGACAGGTCTACGAGCAGTACTTC. It translates to CAIGLGQVYEQYF.

The chain carries TRBV4-3 and TRBJ2-3; D perhaps matches TRBD2 (7 bases). With 4 bases removed from V and 0 bases from J, the gap between germline ends came to 20 bases. There are 18 residues in the CDR3. The V gene's germline CDR1 is LGHNA and CDR2 YSLEER. CDR3 sequence reads: CASSRGGPSGASTDTQYF. The CDR3 coding sequence is TGCGCCAGCAGCCGAGGGGGGCCGAGCGGGGCTAGCACAGATACGCAGTATTTT.

CDR3 amino acids: CASRGTGDVWAGELFF. The CDR3 coding sequence is TGTGCCAGTAGGGGGACAGGGGATGTTTGGGCCGGGGAGCTGTTTTTT. This sequence joins TRBV19 and TRBJ2-2; 10 bases map to TRBD1. Germline V gene data show CDR1 as LNHDA and CDR2 as SQIVND (reference sequence). Trimming at V came to 6 bases and at J to 6 bases, leaving 10 bases not matched to a gene. The CDR3 covers 16 residues.

This clone was observed once. The rearrangement joins TRBV7-8 to TRBJ1-4; D is possibly TRBD1 (5 bases). Germline V gene sequence: CDR1 SGHVS, CDR2 FQNEAQ. The ends were cut back, 3 bases at V and 5 bases at J, with 19 bases in the middle. This CDR3 contains 17 residues. This chain's CDR3 is CASSFPGSGVGNEKLFF. The CDR3 DNA reads TGTGCCAGCAGCTTTCCCGGGTCGGGGGTTGGGAATGAAAAACTGTTTTTT.

The chain joins TRBV7-2 to TRBJ1-1; D is ambiguous. The CDR3 spans 12 residues. Germline CDR1 SGHTA, CDR2 FQGNSA. V was clipped by 5 bases and J by 6 bases, with 10 bases between them. The CDR3 spells CASSRPAAEAFF. Written as DNA, the CDR3 is TGTGCCAGCAGCCGCCCGGCGGCTGAAGCTTTCTTT.

This CDR3 reads CASSLDGYQETQYF. CDR3 sequence (DNA): TGTGCCAGCAGCTTGGACGGGTACCAAGAGACCCAGTACTTC. The chain carries TRBV5-5 and TRBJ2-5, with D uncertain. This CDR3 has 14 residues. The germline V gene has CDR1 SGHKS and CDR2 YYEKEE (reference sequence). V shed 0 bases and J shed 0 bases, with 6 bases lying between them.

About this clone itself: The identical CDR3 is also encoded by other nucleotide sequences in the sample. V usage is TRBV4-1 and J usage is TRBJ1-1, with TRBD1 as a possible D gene (6 bases). Trimming left V 3 bases short and J 0 bases short, with 17 bases between. Germline V gene data show CDR1 as MGHRA and CDR2 as YSYEKL. The CDR3 loop spans 17 amino acids. This chain's CDR3 is CASSHPRTGPVNTEAFF. In DNA form, the CDR3 reads TGCGCCAGCAGCCACCCAAGAACAGGGCCTGTGAACACTGAAGCTTTCTTT.

The V call is TRBV5-6, the J call TRBJ2-5, with 7 positions matching TRBD1. This CDR3 is 12 amino acids long. V trimming: 2 bases; J trimming: 11 bases; junction bases outside the gene matches: 6. CDR1 and CDR2 (germline): SGHDT, YYEEEE. The CDR3 nucleotides are TGTGCCAGCAGCTTTACAGGGACAGAGCAGTACTTC. Its protein product is CASSFTGTEQYF.

A single count supports this clone. The CDR3 nucleotides read TGTGCCAGCAGCCAAGAAGACAGGGGGTCGGCCACTGAAGCTTTCTTT. Translating it yields CASSQEDRGSATEAFF. The chain recombines TRBV4-2 with TRBJ1-1; 9 bases fit TRBD1. After removal of 0 bases from V and 4 bases from J, the junction contained 6 bases not matched to a gene. The CDR3 length is 16 residues. Looked up from germline, CDR1 is LGHNA and CDR2 is YNFKEQ.

For this clone: The sample has other DNA sequences that encode this CDR3 too. The gene calls are TRBV15 and TRBJ2-5; D uncertain. From germline, CDR1 is LNHNV and CDR2 YYDKDF (reference sequence). CDR3 length: 12 residues. V was cut by 0 bases and J by 5 bases, with 4 bases left in between. CDR3 nucleotide sequence: TGTGCCACCAGCAGAGATGGCGAGACCCAGTACTTC. This translates into CATSRDGETQYF.

The chain couples TRBV5-4 to TRBJ1-2; D is undetermined. Germline V gene lookup returns CDR1 SGHNT and CDR2 YYREEE (reference sequence). The CDR3 runs to 15 residues. V lost 0 bases and J 0 bases, leaving 9 bases between the germline ends. CDR3: CASSLAAGANYGYTF. CDR3 coding DNA: TGTGCCAGCAGCTTGGCGGCGGGTGCTAACTATGGCTACACCTTC.

DNA for the CDR3: TGTGCCAGCAGCGTCCGACAGGACTCCTACGAGCAGTACTTC. Protein: CASSVRQDSYEQYF. This sequence joins TRBV9 and TRBJ2-7, with TRBD1 as a possible D gene (6 bases). This CDR3 contains 14 residues. V lost 2 bases to trimming and J lost 0 bases, with 9 bases between them. CDR1 SGDLS and CDR2 YYNGEE come from the germline V gene.

This chain links TRBV13 with TRBJ2-1; D is perhaps TRBD2 (7 bases). The germline CDR1 and CDR2 sequences are PRHDT and FYEKMQ (reference sequence). Trimming removed 5 bases at V and 4 bases at J, with 15 bases between. CDR3 length equals 15 residues. The CDR3 loop reads CASSQRGGGYNEQFF. For the CDR3, the DNA is TGTGCCAGCAGCCAACGAGGGGGGGGGTACAATGAGCAGTTCTTC.

The chain uses TRBV19 and TRBJ1-1; D possibly corresponds to TRBD1 (5 bases). V shed 7 bases and J shed 5 bases, with 8 bases lying between them. There are 11 residues in the CDR3. CDR1 is LNHDA, CDR2 SQIVND, per germline (reference sequence). The CDR3 protein is CASTEGTEAFF. CDR3 in DNA: TGTGCCAGTACGGAGGGGACTGAAGCTTTCTTT.